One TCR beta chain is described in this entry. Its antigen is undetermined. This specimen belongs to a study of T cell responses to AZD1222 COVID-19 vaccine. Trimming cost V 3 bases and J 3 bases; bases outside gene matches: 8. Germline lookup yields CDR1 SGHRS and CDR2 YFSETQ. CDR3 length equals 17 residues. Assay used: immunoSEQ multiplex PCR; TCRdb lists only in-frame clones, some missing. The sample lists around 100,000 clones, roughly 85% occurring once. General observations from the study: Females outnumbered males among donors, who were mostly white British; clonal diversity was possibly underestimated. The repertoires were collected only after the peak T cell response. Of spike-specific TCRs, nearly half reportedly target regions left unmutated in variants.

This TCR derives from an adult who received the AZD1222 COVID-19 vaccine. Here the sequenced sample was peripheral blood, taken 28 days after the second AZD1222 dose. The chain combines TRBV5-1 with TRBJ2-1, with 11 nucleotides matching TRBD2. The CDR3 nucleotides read TGCGCCAGCAGCTGGCCCCTGACTAGCGGGGACTACAATGAGCAGTTCTTC. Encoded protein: CASSWPLTSGDYNEQFF.